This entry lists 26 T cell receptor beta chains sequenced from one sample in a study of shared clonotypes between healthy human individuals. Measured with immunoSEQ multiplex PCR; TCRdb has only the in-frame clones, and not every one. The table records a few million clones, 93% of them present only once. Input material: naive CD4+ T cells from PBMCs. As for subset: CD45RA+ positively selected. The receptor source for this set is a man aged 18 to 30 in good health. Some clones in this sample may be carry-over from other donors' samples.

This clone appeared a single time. This CDR3 is CASSSGTGLYNEQFF. As DNA, the CDR3 is TGTGCCAGCAGCTCCGGGACAGGGTTGTACAATGAGCAGTTCTTC. The chain recombines TRBV7-2 with TRBJ2-1; 9 bases fit TRBD1. Germline V lookup: CDR1 SGHTA, CDR2 FQGNSA. The ends lost 4 bases at V and 4 bases at J; junction bases unmatched: 5. The CDR3 loop spans 15 amino acids.

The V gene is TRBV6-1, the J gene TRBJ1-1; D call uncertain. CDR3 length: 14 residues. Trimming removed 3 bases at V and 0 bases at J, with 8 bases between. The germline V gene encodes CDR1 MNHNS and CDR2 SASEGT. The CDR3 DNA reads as TGTGCCAGCAGTGATAAGGTCATGAACACTGAAGCTTTCTTT. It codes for CASSDKVMNTEAFF.

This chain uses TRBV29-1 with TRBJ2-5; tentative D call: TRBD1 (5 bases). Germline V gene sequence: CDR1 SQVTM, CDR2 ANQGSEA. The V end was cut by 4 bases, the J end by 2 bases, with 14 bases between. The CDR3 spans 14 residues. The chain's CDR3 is CSVGQGRGQETQYF. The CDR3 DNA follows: TGCAGCGTTGGTCAGGGAAGGGGACAAGAGACCCAGTACTTC.

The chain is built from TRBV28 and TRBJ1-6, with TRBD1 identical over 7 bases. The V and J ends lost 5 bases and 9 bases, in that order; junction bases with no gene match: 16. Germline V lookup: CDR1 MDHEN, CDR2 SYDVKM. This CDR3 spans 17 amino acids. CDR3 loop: CASSLILTGTDSSPLHF. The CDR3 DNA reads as TGTGCCAGCAGTCTGATACTGACCGGGACAGACAGTTCACCCCTCCACTTT.

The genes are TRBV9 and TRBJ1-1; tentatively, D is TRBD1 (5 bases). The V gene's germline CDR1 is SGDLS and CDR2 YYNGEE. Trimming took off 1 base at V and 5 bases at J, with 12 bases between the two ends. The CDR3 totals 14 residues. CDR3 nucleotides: TGTGCCAGCAGCGTAACGGGACTGAGTACTGAAGCTTTCTTT. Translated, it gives CASSVTGLSTEAFF.

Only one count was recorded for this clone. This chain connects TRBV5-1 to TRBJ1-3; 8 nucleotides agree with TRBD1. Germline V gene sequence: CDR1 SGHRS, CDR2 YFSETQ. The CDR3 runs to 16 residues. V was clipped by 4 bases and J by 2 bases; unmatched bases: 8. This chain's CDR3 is CASSPTGTGAGNTIYF. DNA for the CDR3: TGCGCCAGCAGCCCGACAGGGACAGGAGCTGGAAACACCATATATTTT.

CDR3 in DNA: TGTGCCAGCAGCTTGAACCCTAGTGGCGAGCAGTACTTC. Its translation: CASSLNPSGEQYF. The rearrangement links TRBV5-4 to TRBJ2-7; D call uncertain. Germline values: CDR1 SGHNT, CDR2 YYREEE (reference sequence). The CDR3 contains 13 residues. Trimming pared 1 base from V and 6 bases from J, leaving 11 bases between. Full variable domain (outside the CDR3, taken from reference TRBV5-4 and TRBJ2-7): ETGVTQSPTHLIKTRGQQVTLRCSSQSGHNTVSWYQQALGQGPQFIFQYYREEENGRGNFPPRFSGLQFPNYSSELNVNALELDDSALYLCASSLNPSGEQYFGPGTRLTVT.

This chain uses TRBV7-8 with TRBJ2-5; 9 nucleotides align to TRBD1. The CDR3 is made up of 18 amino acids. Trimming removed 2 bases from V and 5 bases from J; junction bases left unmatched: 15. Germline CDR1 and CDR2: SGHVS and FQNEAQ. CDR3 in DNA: TGTGCCAGCAGCTTAAGGGGAGACAGGGGGACAAATCGGGAGACCCAGTACTTC. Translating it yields CASSLRGDRGTNRETQYF.

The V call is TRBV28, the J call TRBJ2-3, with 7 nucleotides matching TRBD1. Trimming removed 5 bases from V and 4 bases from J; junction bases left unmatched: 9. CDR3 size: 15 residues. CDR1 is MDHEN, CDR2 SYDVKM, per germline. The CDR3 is CASSTRSGGPDTQYF. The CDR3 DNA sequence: TGTGCCAGCAGTACAAGATCAGGGGGTCCAGATACGCAGTATTTT.

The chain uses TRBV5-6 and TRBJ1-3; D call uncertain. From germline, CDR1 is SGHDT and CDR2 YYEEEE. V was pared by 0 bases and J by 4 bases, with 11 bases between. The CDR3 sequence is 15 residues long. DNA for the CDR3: TGTGCCAGCAGCTTGGGCCCCATGCCGGGAAACACCATATATTTT. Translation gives CASSLGPMPGNTIYF.

CDR3 nucleotides: TGTGCCAGCAGCTTAGTTGGGACAACGGCATTCTTC. It specifies CASSLVGTTAFF. V and J are TRBV7-2 and TRBJ2-1; D might be TRBD1 (6 bases). Germline V lookup: CDR1 SGHTA, CDR2 FQGNSA. Trimming pared 1 base from V and 16 bases from J, leaving 14 bases between. The CDR3 spans 12 residues.

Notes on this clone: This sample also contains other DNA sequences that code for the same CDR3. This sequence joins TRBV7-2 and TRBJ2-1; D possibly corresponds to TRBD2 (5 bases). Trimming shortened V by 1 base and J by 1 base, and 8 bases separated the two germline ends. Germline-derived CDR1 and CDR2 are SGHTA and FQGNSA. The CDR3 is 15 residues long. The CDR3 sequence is CASSLEGGSYNEQFF. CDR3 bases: TGTGCCAGCAGCTTAGAGGGCGGGTCCTACAATGAGCAGTTCTTC. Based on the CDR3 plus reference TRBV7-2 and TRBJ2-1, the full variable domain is GAGVSQSPSNKVTEKGKDVELRCDPISGHTALYWYRQSLGQGLEFLIYFQGNSAPDKSGLPSDRFSAERTGGSVSTLTIQRTQQEDSAVYLCASSLEGGSYNEQFFGPGTRLTVL.

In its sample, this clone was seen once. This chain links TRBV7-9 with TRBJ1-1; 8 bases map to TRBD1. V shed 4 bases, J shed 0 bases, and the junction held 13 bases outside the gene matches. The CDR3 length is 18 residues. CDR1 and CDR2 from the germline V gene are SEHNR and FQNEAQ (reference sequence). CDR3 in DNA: TGTGCCAGCAGCTACACTCGTGGGACAGGAACCATGAACACTGAAGCTTTCTTT. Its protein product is CASSYTRGTGTMNTEAFF.

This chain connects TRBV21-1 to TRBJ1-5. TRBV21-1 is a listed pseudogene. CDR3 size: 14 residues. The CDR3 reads CASRTVYSNQPQHF. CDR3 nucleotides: TGTGCCAGCAGGACGGTTTATAGCAATCAGCCCCAGCATTTT.

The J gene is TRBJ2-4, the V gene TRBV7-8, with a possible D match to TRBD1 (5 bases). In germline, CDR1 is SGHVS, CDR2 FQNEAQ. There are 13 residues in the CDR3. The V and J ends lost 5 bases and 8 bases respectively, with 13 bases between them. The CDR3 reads CASSPDLRDIQYF. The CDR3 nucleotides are TGTGCCAGCAGCCCGGACCTCAGGGACATTCAGTACTTC.

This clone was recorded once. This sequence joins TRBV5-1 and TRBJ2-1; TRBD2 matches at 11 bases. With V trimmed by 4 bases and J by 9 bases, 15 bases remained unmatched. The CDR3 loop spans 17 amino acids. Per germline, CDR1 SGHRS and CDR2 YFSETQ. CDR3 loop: CASSKKLAGGLHREQFF. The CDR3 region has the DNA TGCGCCAGCAGCAAGAAATTAGCGGGAGGGCTCCACCGTGAGCAGTTCTTC.

The CDR3 DNA follows: TGCGCCAGCAGCTTGGTTGCTGGCCTGGAAACAGATACGCAGTATTTT. Protein sequence: CASSLVAGLETDTQYF. The V call is TRBV5-1, the J call TRBJ2-3; D gene unclear. The CDR3 consists of 16 residues. Trimming pared 0 bases from V and 3 bases from J, leaving 14 bases between. Per the germline V gene, CDR1 is SGHRS and CDR2 is YFSETQ.

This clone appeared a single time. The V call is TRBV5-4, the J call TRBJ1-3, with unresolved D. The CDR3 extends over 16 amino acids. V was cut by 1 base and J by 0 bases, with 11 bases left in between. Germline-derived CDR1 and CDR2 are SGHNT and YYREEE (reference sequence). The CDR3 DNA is TGTGCCAGCAGCTTGTGGACTGCAGGCTCTGGAAACACCATATATTTT. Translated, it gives CASSLWTAGSGNTIYF.

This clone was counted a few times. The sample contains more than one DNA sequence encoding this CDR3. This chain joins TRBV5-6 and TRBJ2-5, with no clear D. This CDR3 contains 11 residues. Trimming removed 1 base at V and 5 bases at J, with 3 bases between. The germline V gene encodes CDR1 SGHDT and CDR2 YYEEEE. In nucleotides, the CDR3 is TGTGCCAGCAGCTTGTCGGAGACCCAGTACTTC. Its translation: CASSLSETQYF.

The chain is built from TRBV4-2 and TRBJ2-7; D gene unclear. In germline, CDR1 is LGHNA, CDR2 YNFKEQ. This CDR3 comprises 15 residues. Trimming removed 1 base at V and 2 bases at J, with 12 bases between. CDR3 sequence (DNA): TGTGCCAGCAGCCAAGGGGCAGACCAAGCCTACGAGCAGTACTTC. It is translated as CASSQGADQAYEQYF.

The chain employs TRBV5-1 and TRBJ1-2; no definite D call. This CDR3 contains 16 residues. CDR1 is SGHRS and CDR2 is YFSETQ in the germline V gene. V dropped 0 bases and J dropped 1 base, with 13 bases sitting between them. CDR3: CASSLEDALVNYGYTF. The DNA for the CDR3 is TGCGCCAGCAGCTTGGAGGACGCACTCGTTAACTATGGCTACACCTTC.

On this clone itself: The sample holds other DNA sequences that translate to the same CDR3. The CDR3 loop is CASSLGQGFYGYTF. CDR3 in DNA: TGTGCCAGCAGCTTGGGACAGGGGTTCTATGGCTACACCTTC. The V call is TRBV7-2, the J call TRBJ1-2; TRBD1 matches at 10 bases. CDR3 length: 14 residues. Germline V gene lookup returns CDR1 SGHTA and CDR2 FQGNSA. The ends lost 3 bases at V and 4 bases at J; junction bases unmatched: 2.

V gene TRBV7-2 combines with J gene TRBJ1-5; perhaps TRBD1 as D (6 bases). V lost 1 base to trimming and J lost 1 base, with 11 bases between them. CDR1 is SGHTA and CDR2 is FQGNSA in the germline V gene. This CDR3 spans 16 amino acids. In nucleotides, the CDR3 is TGTGCCAGCAGCTTAGGGCTTACAGGGAGCAATCAGCCCCAGCATTTT. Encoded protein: CASSLGLTGSNQPQHF.

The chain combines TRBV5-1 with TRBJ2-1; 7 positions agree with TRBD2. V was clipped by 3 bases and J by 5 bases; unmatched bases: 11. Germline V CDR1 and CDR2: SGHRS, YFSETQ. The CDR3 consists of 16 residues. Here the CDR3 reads CASSSAGWEGDNEQFF. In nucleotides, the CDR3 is TGCGCCAGCAGCTCCGCGGGGTGGGAGGGTGACAATGAGCAGTTCTTC.

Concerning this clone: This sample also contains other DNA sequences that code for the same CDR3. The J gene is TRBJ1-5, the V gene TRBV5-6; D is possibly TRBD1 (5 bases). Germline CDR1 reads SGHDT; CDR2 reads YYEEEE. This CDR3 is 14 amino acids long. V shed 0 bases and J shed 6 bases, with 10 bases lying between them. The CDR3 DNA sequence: TGTGCCAGCAGCTTGGGGGGCCCAGGTCAGCCCCAGCATTTT. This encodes CASSLGGPGQPQHF.

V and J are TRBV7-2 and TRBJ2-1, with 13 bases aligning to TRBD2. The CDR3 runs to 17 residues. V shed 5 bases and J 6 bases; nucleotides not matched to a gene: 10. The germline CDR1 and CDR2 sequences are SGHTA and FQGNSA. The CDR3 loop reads CASSRTSGSNRANEQFF. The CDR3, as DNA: TGTGCCAGCAGCCGGACTAGCGGGAGTAATAGGGCCAATGAGCAGTTCTTC.